These 23 T cell receptor beta chains share one sample of origin, sequenced in a study of T cell responses to AZD1222 COVID-19 vaccine. TCRdb's table, derived via immunoSEQ multiplex PCR, lists solely in-frame clones and lacks some. The sample holds 200,000 to 300,000 clones, 80% to 95% seen once. Sequenced material: peripheral blood, taken on day 0 of AZD1222 vaccination. These TCRs come from an adult in good health.

This chain connects TRBV6-6 to TRBJ2-7; TRBD2 is a possible D gene (5 bases). Germline V gene data show CDR1 as MNHNY and CDR2 as SVGAGI (reference sequence). The CDR3 extends over 13 amino acids. V lost 4 bases and J lost 5, with 12 bases in between. The CDR3 loop reads CASSLGVRDEQYF. In DNA form, the CDR3 reads TGTGCCAGCAGTTTGGGAGTGAGGGACGAGCAGTACTTC.

CDR3 nucleotides: TGCGCCAGCAGCAACCAACCGGGAGGCTCCTACGAGCAGTACTTC. Translating it yields CASSNQPGGSYEQYF. The V gene is TRBV5-1, the J gene TRBJ2-7; 7 bases align to TRBD2. CDR3 size: 15 residues. J lost 0 bases, V lost 4 bases, and 7 bases had no gene match. From germline, CDR1 is SGHRS and CDR2 YFSETQ.

The chain employs TRBV3-1 (or the pseudogene TRBV3-2) and TRBJ2-7; TRBD1 agrees at 7 bases. Per the germline V gene, CDR1 is LGHDT and CDR2 is YNNKEL (reference sequence). There are 15 residues in the CDR3. J was trimmed by 2 bases and V by 1 base; bases with no gene match: 5. The CDR3 loop reads CASSQGSQGTYEQYF. Here the CDR3 DNA reads TGTGCCAGCAGCCAAGGTTCACAGGGGACCTACGAGCAGTACTTC.

The CDR3 DNA is TGTGCCAGCTACTCCTCCCCAAACACTGAAGCTTTCTTT. It translates to CASYSSPNTEAFF. This chain links TRBV2 with TRBJ1-1; unclear D gene. Looked up from germline, CDR1 is SNHLY and CDR2 is FYNNEI. This CDR3 has 13 amino acids. Deletions cut 8 bases from V and 2 bases from J, with 12 bases between.

The V and J genes are TRBV27 and TRBJ2-2; D is perhaps TRBD1 (6 bases). The CDR3 has 17 residues. Germline CDR1 reads MNHEY; CDR2 reads SMNVEV (reference sequence). V shed 2 bases and J shed 4 bases, with 17 bases lying between them. The CDR3 DNA is TGTGCCAGCAGTTTAAGGGGGACCCAGTCAGGCACCGGGGAGCTGTTTTTT. Translated: CASSLRGTQSGTGELFF.

The chain links TRBV16 to TRBJ2-7; tentative D call: TRBD2 (6 bases). The CDR3 consists of 16 residues. The germline V and J ends were trimmed by 5 bases and 2 bases, with 19 bases remaining between them. Germline assignment: CDR1 KGHSY and CDR2 FQNENV. The CDR3 bases are TGTGCCAGCAGCGCCGGCAGCCCCCGCGGGACCTACGAGCAGTACTTC. Its translation is CASSAGSPRGTYEQYF. The full variable domain, its missing parts supplied by reference TRBV16 and TRBJ2-7, is GEEVAQTPKHLVRGEGQKAKLYCAPIKGHSYVFWYQQVLKNEFKFLISFQNENVFDETGMPKERFSAKCLPNSPCSLEIQATKLEDSAVYFCASSAGSPRGTYEQYFGPGTRLTVT.

The chain employs TRBV9 and TRBJ1-1, with D possibly matching TRBD1 (5 bases). V gave up 4 bases and J gave up 6 bases, with 16 bases separating them. CDR1 is SGDLS and CDR2 is YYNGEE in the germline V gene. The CDR3 loop spans 14 amino acids. DNA for the CDR3: TGTGCCAGCAGCCCGGGCCCTGAAGGGGCTGAAGCTTTCTTT. This gives the protein CASSPGPEGAEAFF. The complete variable domain, with remaining parts taken from reference TRBV9 and TRBJ1-1, reads DSGVTQTPKHLITATGQRVTLRCSPRSGDLSVYWYQQSLDQGLQFLIQYYNGEERAKGNILERFSAQQFPDLHSELNLSSLELGDSALYFCASSPGPEGAEAFFGQGTRLTVV.

The chain carries TRBV9 and TRBJ2-5; D not certain. CDR3 length: 13 residues. Trimming left V 4 bases short and J 0 bases short, with 7 bases between. Germline V gene lookup returns CDR1 SGDLS and CDR2 YYNGEE. The CDR3 spells CASSLPNQETQYF. The CDR3 bases are TGTGCCAGCAGCCTACCCAACCAAGAGACCCAGTACTTC.

CDR3 residues: CASSYSAIAEAFF. For the CDR3, the DNA is TGTGCCAGCAGTTACTCCGCCATAGCTGAAGCTTTCTTT. The V call is TRBV6-5, the J call TRBJ1-1; D not resolved. This CDR3 is 13 amino acids long. V lost 0 bases and J 6 bases, leaving 8 bases between the germline ends. Germline lookup yields CDR1 MNHEY and CDR2 SVGAGI.

The rearrangement links TRBV2 to TRBJ1-1; D ambiguous. This CDR3 is built from 12 residues. V gave up 4 bases and J gave up 4 bases, with 7 bases separating them. CDR1 and CDR2 from the germline V gene are SNHLY and FYNNEI. CDR3 sequence (DNA): TGTGCCAGCAGTGGGATTCCCACTGAAGCTTTCTTT. It encodes CASSGIPTEAFF.

The chain employs TRBV9 and TRBJ2-1, with 9 bases fitting TRBD2. Looked up from germline, CDR1 is SGDLS and CDR2 is YYNGEE. The length of the CDR3 is 18 residues. With V trimmed by 0 bases and J by 1 base, 8 bases remained unmatched. The DNA of the CDR3 is TGTGCCAGCAGCGTAGGAAGTAGCGGGAGTTCGTCCTACAATGAGCAGTTCTTC. This gives the protein CASSVGSSGSSSYNEQFF.

This chain connects TRBV19 to TRBJ1-6; perhaps TRBD1 as D (5 bases). The CDR3 has 14 residues. The germline V gene has CDR1 LNHDA and CDR2 SQIVND (reference sequence). Trimming cost V 2 bases and J 7 bases, with 9 bases left between them. The CDR3, as DNA: TGTGCCAGTAGTATACAGGGAAGGAATTCACCCCTCCACTTT. This codes for CASSIQGRNSPLHF.

The chain employs TRBV19 and TRBJ1-2, with TRBD1 matching 11 bases. This CDR3 has 13 residues. Germline CDR1 and CDR2: LNHDA and SQIVND (reference sequence). J lost 7 bases, V lost 6 bases, and 4 bases had no gene match. The CDR3 region has the DNA TGTGCCAGTAGAGGACAGGGGGCGCGTGGCTACACCTTC. It codes for CASRGQGARGYTF.

This clone came up once. The rearrangement links TRBV6-5 to TRBJ1-1, with 9 bases fitting TRBD1. After removal of 6 bases from V and 1 base from J, the junction contained 3 bases not matched to a gene. The CDR3 extends over 14 amino acids. CDR1 is MNHEY, CDR2 SVGAGI, per germline. Here the CDR3 reads CASRGQGKNTEAFF. The DNA for the CDR3 is TGTGCCAGCAGGGGACAGGGAAAGAACACTGAAGCTTTCTTT.

The chain has TRBV9 and TRBJ1-1; maybe TRBD1 (6 bases). The CDR3 runs to 15 residues. In germline, CDR1 is SGDLS, CDR2 YYNGEE. V lost 2 bases to trimming and J lost 5 bases, with 16 bases between them. The CDR3 sequence is CASSVLGGGGTEAFF. The CDR3 DNA reads TGTGCCAGCAGCGTCCTAGGGGGAGGAGGAACTGAAGCTTTCTTT.

This chain uses TRBV6-2 or TRBV6-3 with TRBJ1-1; no clear D. CDR1 is MNHEY and CDR2 is SVGEGT in the germline V gene. This CDR3 has 13 amino acids. The V end was cut by 4 bases, the J end by 1 base, with 7 bases between. The CDR3, as DNA: TGTGCCAGCAGTTCCCAGTCGAACACTGAAGCTTTCTTT. This codes for CASSSQSNTEAFF.

V and J are TRBV28 and TRBJ1-2; D unresolved. V lost 1 base, J lost 2 bases, and 11 bases lay in between. This CDR3 comprises 15 residues. Germline lookup yields CDR1 MDHEN and CDR2 SYDVKM. CDR3 nucleotides: TGTGCCAGCAGTTTATTACCCATTCGGAACTATGGCTACACCTTC. Translation gives CASSLLPIRNYGYTF.

The chain links TRBV6-5 to TRBJ2-1; 8 bases line up with TRBD1. The CDR3 runs 15 residues. CDR1 MNHEY and CDR2 SVGAGI come from the germline V gene. After removal of 5 bases from V and 3 bases from J, the junction contained 6 bases not matched to a gene. CDR3 protein: CASSPGTGGYNEQFF. CDR3 coding DNA: TGTGCCAGCAGTCCTGGAACAGGGGGCTACAATGAGCAGTTCTTC.

This sequence joins TRBV19 and TRBJ2-3, with 9 nucleotides matching TRBD1. Germline CDR1 and CDR2: LNHDA and SQIVND (reference sequence). J lost 3 bases, V lost 4 bases, and 2 bases had no gene match. CDR3 size: 14 residues. CDR3 in amino acids: CASSRDRETDTQYF. The CDR3 nucleotides read TGTGCCAGTAGTAGGGACAGGGAAACAGATACGCAGTATTTT.

The gene calls are TRBV28 and TRBJ1-5; tentative D call: TRBD1 (5 bases). The CDR3 totals 13 residues. With 6 bases removed from V and 11 bases from J, the gap between germline ends came to 17 bases. Germline V gives CDR1 MDHEN, CDR2 SYDVKM. CDR3 nucleotide sequence: TGTGCCAGCAGGGGGGGTCGTTTGGGTACCCAGCATTTT. It specifies CASRGGRLGTQHF.

The V and J genes are TRBV12-3 or TRBV12-4 and TRBJ1-2; D gene uncertain. This CDR3 spans 13 amino acids. Trimming shortened V by 1 base and J by 8 bases, and 11 bases separated the two germline ends. The CDR3 region has the DNA TGTGCCAGCAGTTTAGGTGGGGTGTTGGGCTACACCTTC. It yields the protein CASSLGGVLGYTF.

The gene calls are TRBV7-9 and TRBJ2-7; tentatively, D is TRBD2 (6 bases). The CDR3 is 11 residues long. Germline V gives CDR1 SEHNR, CDR2 FQNEAQ (reference sequence). V was clipped by 5 bases and J by 7 bases, with 9 bases between them. The CDR3 loop is CASSIAGEQYF. In DNA form, the CDR3 reads TGTGCCAGCAGCATCGCGGGGGAGCAGTACTTC.

V gene TRBV6-5 combines with J gene TRBJ2-1; 9 positions agree with TRBD2. CDR3 length equals 14 residues. The junction had 8 bases not matched to a gene; V was cut back by 6 bases and J by 8 bases. The V gene's germline CDR1 is MNHEY and CDR2 SVGAGI. This CDR3 reads CASSPAGGPYEQFF. The CDR3 DNA follows: TGTGCCAGCAGCCCCGCGGGGGGGCCATATGAGCAGTTCTTC.